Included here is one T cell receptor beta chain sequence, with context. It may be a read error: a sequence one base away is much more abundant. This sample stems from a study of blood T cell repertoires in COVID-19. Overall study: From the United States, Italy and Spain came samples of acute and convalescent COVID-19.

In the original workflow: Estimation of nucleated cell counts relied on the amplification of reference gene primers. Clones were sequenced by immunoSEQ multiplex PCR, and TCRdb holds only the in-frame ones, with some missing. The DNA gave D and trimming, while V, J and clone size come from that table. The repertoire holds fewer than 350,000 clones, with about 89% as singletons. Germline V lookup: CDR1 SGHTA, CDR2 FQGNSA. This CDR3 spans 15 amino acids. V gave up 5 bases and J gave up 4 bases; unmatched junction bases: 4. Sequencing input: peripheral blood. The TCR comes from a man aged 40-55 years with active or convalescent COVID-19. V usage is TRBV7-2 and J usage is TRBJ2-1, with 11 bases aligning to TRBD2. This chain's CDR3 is CASSQLAGEYNEQFF. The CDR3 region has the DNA TGTGCCAGCAGCCAACTAGCGGGGGAGTACAATGAGCAGTTCTTC.